The source of this T cell receptor beta chain is a study of blood T cell repertoires in COVID-19. About the study: COVID-19 samples, acute and convalescent, were from the United States, Italy and Spain.

Method: immunoSEQ multiplex PCR; TCRdb's copy keeps in-frame clones and lacks some. The top ten hold over 15% of the sample, which has about 200,000 clones, about 88% seen once. The CDR3 runs 16 residues. Germline V gene lookup returns CDR1 SGHTA and CDR2 FQGNSA. The trim removed 1 base at V and 1 base at J, leaving 1 base unmatched. V gene TRBV7-2 combines with J gene TRBJ2-2, with 9 bases fitting TRBD1. Specimen: peripheral blood. The sequence derives from a middle-aged man with COVID-19, enrolled during active disease. The CDR3 spells CASSLGTGVNTGELFF. DNA for the CDR3: TGTGCCAGCAGCTTAGGGACAGGGGTGAACACCGGGGAGCTGTTTTTT.